The next 9 T cell receptor beta chains were all read from a single sample in a study of CD8 T cells in Susac syndrome. Random hexamers served to reverse transcribe roughly 0.45 to 1 ug RNA. TCRdb re-analysed the immunoSEQ multiplex PCR reads in MiXCR, keeping a single row per CDR3 protein. The sample comprises 180,000 or so distinct CDR3 sequences, 90% to 95% of which are singletons, and 0.093% rests with the top ten. Sequenced material: CD4+ T cells from PBMCs. The receptors come from a human donor with multiple sclerosis.

The rearrangement links TRBV5-1 to TRBJ1-2; 7 bases map to TRBD1. The V gene's germline CDR1 is SGHRS and CDR2 YFSETQ. V lost 0 bases and J lost 8; bases outside the gene matches: 7. CDR3 length: 14 residues. DNA for the CDR3: TGCGCCAGCAGCTTGGGCGCTTACAGGGGCGGCTACACCTTC. Translated: CASSLGAYRGGYTF.

The chain joins TRBV7-8 to TRBJ1-6, with D uncertain. CDR3 length: 16 amino acids. V lost 1 base, J lost 5 bases, and 12 bases lay in between. Per the germline V gene, CDR1 is SGHVS and CDR2 is FQNEAQ. CDR3 residues: CASSLGTRTDNSPLHF. Written as DNA, the CDR3 is TGTGCCAGCAGCTTAGGGACCCGAACCGATAATTCACCCCTCCACTTT.

CDR3 in DNA: TGCAGTGCTTTCGACCTGAACACTGAAGCTTTCTTT. Protein product: CSAFDLNTEAFF. This chain joins TRBV20-1 and TRBJ1-1; no clear D. Germline CDR1 reads DFQATT; CDR2 reads SNEGSKA (reference sequence). CDR3 length: 12 residues. V was pared by 5 bases and J by 0 bases, with 7 bases between.

V is TRBV20-1 and J is TRBJ1-2, with unresolved D. CDR1 and CDR2 (germline): DFQATT, SNEGSKA (reference sequence). The length of the CDR3 is 11 residues. V was shortened by 5 bases and J by 6 bases, with 10 bases between the two germline ends. CDR3 in amino acids: CSAPDGNGYTF. The DNA of the CDR3 is TGCAGTGCTCCGGACGGTAATGGCTACACCTTC.

In its sample, this clonotype was seen once. The chain couples TRBV7-3 to TRBJ1-1; a possible D gene is TRBD1 (5 bases). V gave up 5 bases and J gave up 4 bases, with 14 bases separating them. The germline gives CDR1 SGHTA, CDR2 FQGTGA. The CDR3 totals 14 residues. The CDR3 is CASSPQGGSTEAFF. CDR3 sequence (DNA): TGTGCCAGCAGCCCTCAGGGAGGAAGCACTGAAGCTTTCTTT.

The V gene is TRBV6-1, the J gene TRBJ1-5, with TRBD1 matching over 7 bases. The CDR3 has 15 amino acids. Germline lookup yields CDR1 MNHNS and CDR2 SASEGT. The trim removed 6 bases at V and 0 bases at J, leaving 5 bases unmatched. Here the CDR3 reads CASRMGQNSNQPQHF. The CDR3 nucleotides read TGTGCCAGCAGGATGGGACAGAATAGCAATCAGCCCCAGCATTTT.

This clonotype was recorded a few times. This sequence joins TRBV6-2 or TRBV6-3 and TRBJ1-2, with D perhaps matching TRBD1 (6 bases). Trimming took off 0 bases at V and 8 bases at J, with 13 bases between the two ends. This CDR3 comprises 14 residues. Germline V gene lookup returns CDR1 MNHEY and CDR2 SVGEGT. The CDR3 DNA sequence: TGTGCCAGCAGTTACTCGACAGGCCCGAGGGGCTACACCTTC. This codes for CASSYSTGPRGYTF.

This clonotype was counted a few times. The V and J genes are TRBV12-3 or TRBV12-4 and TRBJ2-7, with TRBD2 matching 8 bases. The V gene end was trimmed by 5 bases and the J gene end by 0 bases; junction bases not matched to a gene: 3. The CDR3 is 14 amino acids. CDR3 residues: CASSRGTSSYEQYF. CDR3 bases: TGTGCCAGCAGTCGTGGGACTAGCTCCTACGAGCAGTACTTC.

The gene calls are TRBV14 and TRBJ1-1, with D hard to call. Germline CDR1 is SGHDN and CDR2 is FVKESK. CDR3 size: 13 residues. V lost 1 base, J lost 7 bases, and 10 bases lay in between. Here the CDR3 reads CASSQGGRYEAFF. Written as DNA, the CDR3 is TGTGCCAGCAGCCAAGGTGGACGGTATGAAGCTTTCTTT.